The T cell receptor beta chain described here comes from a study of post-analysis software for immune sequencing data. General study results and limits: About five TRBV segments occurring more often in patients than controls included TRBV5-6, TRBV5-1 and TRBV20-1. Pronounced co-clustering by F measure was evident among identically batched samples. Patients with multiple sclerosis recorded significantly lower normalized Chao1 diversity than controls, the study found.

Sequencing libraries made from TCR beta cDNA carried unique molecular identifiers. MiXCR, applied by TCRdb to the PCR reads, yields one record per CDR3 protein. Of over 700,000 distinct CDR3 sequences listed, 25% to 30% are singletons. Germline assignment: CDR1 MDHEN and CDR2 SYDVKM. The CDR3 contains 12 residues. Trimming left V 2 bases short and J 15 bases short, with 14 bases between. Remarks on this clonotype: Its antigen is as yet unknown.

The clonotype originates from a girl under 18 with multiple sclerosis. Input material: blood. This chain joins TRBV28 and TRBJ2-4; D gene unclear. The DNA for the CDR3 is TGTGCCAGCAGTTTAATTAGAAAGTATCTGTACTTC. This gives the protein CASSLIRKYLYF. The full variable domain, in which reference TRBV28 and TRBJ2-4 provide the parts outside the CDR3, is DVKVTQSSRYLVKRTGEKVFLECVQDMDHENMFWYRQDPGLGLRLIYFSYDVKMKEKGDIPEGYSVSREKKERFSLILESASTNQTSMYLCASSLIRKYLYFGAGTRLSVL.